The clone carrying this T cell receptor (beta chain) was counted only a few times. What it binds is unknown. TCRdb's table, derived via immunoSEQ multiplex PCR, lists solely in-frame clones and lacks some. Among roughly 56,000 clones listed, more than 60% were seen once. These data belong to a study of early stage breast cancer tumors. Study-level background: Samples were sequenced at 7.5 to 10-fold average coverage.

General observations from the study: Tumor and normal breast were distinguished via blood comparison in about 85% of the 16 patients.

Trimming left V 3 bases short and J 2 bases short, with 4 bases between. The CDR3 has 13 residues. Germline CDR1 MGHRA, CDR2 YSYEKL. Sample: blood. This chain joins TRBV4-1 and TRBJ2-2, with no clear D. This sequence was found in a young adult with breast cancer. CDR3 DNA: TGCGCCAGCAGCCATCCCAACACCGGGGAGCTGTTTTTT. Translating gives CASSHPNTGELFF.